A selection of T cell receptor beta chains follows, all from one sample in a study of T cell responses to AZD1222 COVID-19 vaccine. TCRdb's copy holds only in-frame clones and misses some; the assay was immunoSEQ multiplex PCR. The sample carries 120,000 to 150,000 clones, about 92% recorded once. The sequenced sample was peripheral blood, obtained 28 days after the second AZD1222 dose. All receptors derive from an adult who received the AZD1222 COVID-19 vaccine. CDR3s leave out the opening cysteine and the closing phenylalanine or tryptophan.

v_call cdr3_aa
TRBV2 ASEQENGREKLF
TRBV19 ASRELADNEQF
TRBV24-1 ATLWGRATYGYT
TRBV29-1 SVAGQGETQY
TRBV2 ASSVQNSPLH
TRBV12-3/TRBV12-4 ASEGLNEQF
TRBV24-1 ATGGLGLTDTQY
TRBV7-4 ASTRFGPNYGYT
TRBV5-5 ASSLRMNTEAF
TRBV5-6 ASSFGQTGVGDEQF
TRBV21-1 ASRTRRVEPSYEQY
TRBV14 ASSQAGTSPNTGELF
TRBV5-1 ASSLNLLDRATEAF
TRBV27 ASSLLGSNQPQH
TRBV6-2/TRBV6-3 ASSYSTTDSNTEAF
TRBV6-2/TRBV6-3 ASSYPTQGLAGNEQF
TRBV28 ASSVPGHFTDTQY
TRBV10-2 ATLNSQGGTEAF
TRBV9 ASSVGGTGTQY
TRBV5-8 ASSLDGQYGYT
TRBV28 ASGRYQETQY
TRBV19 ASSITSGLYNEQF
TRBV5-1 ASSLVGSTYEQY
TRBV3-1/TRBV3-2 ASTTMGGAGTEAF
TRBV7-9 ASSPGTESTDTQY
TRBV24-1 ATRGKAGQETQY
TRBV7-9 ASSFILPLSTDTQY
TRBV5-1 ASSLLGLGMGTDTQY
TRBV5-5 ASSLGLDRIFTYGYT
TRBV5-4 ASSRDRRVEAF
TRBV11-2 ASAYTGGEVHGYT
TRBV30 AWRSGLNQPQH
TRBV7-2 ASSLAPVVPYEQY
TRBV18 ASSLLGGGYT
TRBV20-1 SASRAGEQY
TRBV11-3 ASSLGTSGSGATDTQY
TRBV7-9 ASSLERGGRLKHNEQF
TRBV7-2 ASSLGLANTEAF
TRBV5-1 ASGSGDESQPQH
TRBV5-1 ASSLLGRGAGGVMNTEAF
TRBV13 ASRLLGQSYGQY
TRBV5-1 ASSLRTSGSPDTQY
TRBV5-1 ASSAATGGAGETQY
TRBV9 ASSVVGTGNYGYT
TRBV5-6 ASSFGSFEAF
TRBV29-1 SVSQGTGNTIY
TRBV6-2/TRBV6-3 ASSPPRAGVSYEQY
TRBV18 ASSPPTGGSGEQY
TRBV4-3 ASSQSTSGNTIY
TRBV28 ASSLQQRNYGYT
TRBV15 ATSNPSAETQY
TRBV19 ASSSQRGSTDTQY